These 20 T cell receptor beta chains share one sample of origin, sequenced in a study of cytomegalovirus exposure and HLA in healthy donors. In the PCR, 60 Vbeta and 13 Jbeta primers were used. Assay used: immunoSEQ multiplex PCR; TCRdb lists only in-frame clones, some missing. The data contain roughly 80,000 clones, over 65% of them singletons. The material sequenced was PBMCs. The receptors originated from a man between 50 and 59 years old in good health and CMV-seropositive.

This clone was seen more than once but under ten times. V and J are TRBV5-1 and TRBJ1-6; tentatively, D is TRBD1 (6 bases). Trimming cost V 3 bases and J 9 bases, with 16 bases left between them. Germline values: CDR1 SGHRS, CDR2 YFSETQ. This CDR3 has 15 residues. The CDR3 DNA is TGCGCCAGCAGCTCCAGGGGCGCAGATGGTTCACCCCTCCACTTT. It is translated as CASSSRGADGSPLHF.

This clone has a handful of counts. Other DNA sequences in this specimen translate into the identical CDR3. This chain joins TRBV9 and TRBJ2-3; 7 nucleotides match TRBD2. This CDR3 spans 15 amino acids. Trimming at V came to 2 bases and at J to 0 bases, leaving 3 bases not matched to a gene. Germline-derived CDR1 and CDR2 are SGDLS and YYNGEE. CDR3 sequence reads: CASSVVAGSTDTQYF. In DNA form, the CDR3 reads TGTGCCAGCAGCGTTGTAGCGGGTAGCACAGATACGCAGTATTTT.

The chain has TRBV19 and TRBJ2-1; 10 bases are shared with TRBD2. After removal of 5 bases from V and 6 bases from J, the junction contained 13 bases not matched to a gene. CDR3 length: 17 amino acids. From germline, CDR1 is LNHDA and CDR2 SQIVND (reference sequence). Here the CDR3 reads CASSPPPSASGSNEQFF. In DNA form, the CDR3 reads TGTGCCAGTAGTCCCCCCCCCTCGGCTAGCGGGAGCAATGAGCAGTTCTTC.

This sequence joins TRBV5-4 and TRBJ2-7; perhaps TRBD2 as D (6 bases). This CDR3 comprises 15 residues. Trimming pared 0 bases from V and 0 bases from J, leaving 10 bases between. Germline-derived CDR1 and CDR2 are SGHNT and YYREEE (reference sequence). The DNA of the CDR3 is TGTGCCAGCAGCTTGGTAGCGGATGGCTCCTACGAGCAGTACTTC. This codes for CASSLVADGSYEQYF.

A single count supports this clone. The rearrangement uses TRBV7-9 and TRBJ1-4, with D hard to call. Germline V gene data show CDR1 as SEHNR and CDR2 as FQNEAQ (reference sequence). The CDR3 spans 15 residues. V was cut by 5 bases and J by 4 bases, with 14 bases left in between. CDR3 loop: CASSVMDGLNEKLFF. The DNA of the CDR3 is TGTGCCAGCAGCGTGATGGACGGACTTAATGAAAAACTGTTTTTT.

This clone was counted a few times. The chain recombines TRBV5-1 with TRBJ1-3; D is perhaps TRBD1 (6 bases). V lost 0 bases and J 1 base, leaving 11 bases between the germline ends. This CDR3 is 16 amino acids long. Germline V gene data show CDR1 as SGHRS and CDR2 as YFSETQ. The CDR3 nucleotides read TGCGCCAGCAGCTTGGAACTGGGACATTCTGGAAACACCATATATTTT. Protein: CASSLELGHSGNTIYF.

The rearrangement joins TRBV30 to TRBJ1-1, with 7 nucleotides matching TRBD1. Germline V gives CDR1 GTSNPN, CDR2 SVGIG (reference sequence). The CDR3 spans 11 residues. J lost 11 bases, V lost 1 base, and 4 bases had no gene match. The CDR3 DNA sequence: TGTGCCTGGAGTGCCGGGACAGCGGCTTTCTTT. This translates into CAWSAGTAAFF. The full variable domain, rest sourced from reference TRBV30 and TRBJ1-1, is SQTIHQWPATLVQPVGSPLSLECTVEGTSNPNLYWYRQAAGRGLQLLFYSVGIGQISSEVPQNLSASRPQDRQFILSSKKLLLSDSGFYLCAWSAGTAAFFGQGTRLTVV.

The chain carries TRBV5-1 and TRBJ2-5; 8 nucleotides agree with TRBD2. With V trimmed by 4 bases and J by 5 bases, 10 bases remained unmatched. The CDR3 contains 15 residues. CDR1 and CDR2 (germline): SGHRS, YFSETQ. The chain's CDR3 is CASSTSERERETQYF. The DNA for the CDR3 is TGCGCCAGCAGCACATCGGAGCGGGAGAGGGAGACCCAGTACTTC.

CDR3 in amino acids: CASSYISGTIYEQYF. Here the CDR3 DNA reads TGTGCCAGCAGTTACATTAGCGGGACTATCTACGAGCAGTACTTC. The rearrangement uses TRBV6-5 and TRBJ2-5, with 8 bases fitting TRBD2. The J call may be mistaken, given a closer DNA end match to TRBJ2-7. There are 15 residues in the CDR3. Germline CDR1 and CDR2: MNHEY and SVGAGI.

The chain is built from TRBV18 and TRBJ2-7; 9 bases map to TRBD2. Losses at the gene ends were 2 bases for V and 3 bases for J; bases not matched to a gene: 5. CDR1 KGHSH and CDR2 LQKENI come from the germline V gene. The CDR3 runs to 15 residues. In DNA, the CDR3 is TGTGCCAGCTCACCATCGGCGGGAGGGTTCTACGAGCAGTACTTC. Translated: CASSPSAGGFYEQYF.

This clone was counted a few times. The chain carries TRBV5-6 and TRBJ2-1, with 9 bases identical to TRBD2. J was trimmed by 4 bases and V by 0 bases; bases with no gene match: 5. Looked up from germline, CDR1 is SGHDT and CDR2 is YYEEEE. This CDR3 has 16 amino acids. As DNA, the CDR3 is TGTGCCAGCAGCTTGGTAGGGCTAGCGGGATACAATGAGCAGTTCTTC. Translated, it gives CASSLVGLAGYNEQFF.

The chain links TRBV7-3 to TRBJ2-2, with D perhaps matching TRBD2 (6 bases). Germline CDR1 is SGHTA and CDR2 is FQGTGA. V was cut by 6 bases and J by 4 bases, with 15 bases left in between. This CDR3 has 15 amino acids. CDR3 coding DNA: TGTGCCAGCAGGCAGACTAGTGGCACCACCGGGGAGCTGTTTTTT. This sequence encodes CASRQTSGTTGELFF.

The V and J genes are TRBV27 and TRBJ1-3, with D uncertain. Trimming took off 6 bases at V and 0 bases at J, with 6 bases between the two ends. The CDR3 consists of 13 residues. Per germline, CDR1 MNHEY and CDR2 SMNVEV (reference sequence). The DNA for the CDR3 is TGTGCCAGCAGGACTGACTCTGGAAACACCATATATTTT. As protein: CASRTDSGNTIYF.

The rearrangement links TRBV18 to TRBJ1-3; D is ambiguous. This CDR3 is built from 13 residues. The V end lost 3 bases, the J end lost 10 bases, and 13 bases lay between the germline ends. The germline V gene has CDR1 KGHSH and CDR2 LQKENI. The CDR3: CASSPQSSSTIYF. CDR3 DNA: TGTGCCAGCTCACCGCAGTCTTCCTCGACCATATATTTT.

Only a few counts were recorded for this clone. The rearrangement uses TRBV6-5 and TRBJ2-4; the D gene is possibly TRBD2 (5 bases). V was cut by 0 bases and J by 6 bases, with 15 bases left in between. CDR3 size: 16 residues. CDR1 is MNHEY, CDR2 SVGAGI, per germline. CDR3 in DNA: TGTGCCAGCAGTTACTCTCGCTTCGGACTTGGAAACATTCAGTACTTC. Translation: CASSYSRFGLGNIQYF.

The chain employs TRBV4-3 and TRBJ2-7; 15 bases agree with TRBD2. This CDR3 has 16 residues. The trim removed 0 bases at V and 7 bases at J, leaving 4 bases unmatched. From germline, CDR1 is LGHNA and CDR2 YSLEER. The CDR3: CASSQDGLAGGVEQYF. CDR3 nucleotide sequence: TGCGCCAGCAGCCAAGATGGACTAGCGGGAGGGGTTGAGCAGTACTTC.

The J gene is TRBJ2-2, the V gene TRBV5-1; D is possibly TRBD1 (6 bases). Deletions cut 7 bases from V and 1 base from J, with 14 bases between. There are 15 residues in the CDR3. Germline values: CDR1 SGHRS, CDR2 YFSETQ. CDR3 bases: TGCGCCAGCGTACAGGGTCAGGGGAACACCGGGGAGCTGTTTTTT. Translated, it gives CASVQGQGNTGELFF.

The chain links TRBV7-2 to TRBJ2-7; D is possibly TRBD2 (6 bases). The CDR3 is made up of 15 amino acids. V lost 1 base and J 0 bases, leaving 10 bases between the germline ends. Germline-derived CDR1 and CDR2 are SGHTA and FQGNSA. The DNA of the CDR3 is TGTGCCAGCAGCTTAGGCGGGGCTGGCTCCTACGAGCAGTACTTC. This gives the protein CASSLGGAGSYEQYF.

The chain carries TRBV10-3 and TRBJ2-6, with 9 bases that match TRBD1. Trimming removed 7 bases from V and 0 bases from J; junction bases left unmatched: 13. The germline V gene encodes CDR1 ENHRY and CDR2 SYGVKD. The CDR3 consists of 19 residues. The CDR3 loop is CAIKTGEGQGSSGANVLTF. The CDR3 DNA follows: TGTGCCATCAAAACAGGGGAGGGACAGGGAAGCTCTGGGGCCAACGTCCTGACTTTC.

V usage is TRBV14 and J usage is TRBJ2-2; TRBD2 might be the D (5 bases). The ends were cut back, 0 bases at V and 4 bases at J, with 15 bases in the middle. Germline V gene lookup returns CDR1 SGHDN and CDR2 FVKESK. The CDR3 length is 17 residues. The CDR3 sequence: CASSQEIRNRGTGELFF. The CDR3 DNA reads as TGTGCCAGCAGCCAAGAAATCCGGAATCGGGGCACCGGGGAGCTGTTTTTT. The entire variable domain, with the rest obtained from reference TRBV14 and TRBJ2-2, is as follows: EAGVTQFPSHSVIEKGQTVTLRCDPISGHDNLYWYRRVMGKEIKFLLHFVKESKQDESGMPNNRFLAERTGGTYSTLKVQPAELEDSGVYFCASSQEIRNRGTGELFFGEGSRLTVL.